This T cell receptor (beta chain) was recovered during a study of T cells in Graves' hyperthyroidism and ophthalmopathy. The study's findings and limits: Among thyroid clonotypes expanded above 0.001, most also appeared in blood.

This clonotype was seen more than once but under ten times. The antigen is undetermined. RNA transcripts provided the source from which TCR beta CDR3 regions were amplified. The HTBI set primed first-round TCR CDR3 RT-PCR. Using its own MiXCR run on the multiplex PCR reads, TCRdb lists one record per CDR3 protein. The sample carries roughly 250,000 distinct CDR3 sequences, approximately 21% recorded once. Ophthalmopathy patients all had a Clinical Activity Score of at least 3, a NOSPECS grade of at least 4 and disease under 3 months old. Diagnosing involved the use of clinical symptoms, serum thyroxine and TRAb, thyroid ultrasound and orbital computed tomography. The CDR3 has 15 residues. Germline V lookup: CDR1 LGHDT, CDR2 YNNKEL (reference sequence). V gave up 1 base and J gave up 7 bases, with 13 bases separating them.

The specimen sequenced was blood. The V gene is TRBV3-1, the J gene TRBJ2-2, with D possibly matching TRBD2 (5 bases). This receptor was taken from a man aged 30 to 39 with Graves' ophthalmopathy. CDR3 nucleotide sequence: TGTGCCAGCAGCCAAGGGCGGGTCGCGGTCGGGGAGCTGTTTTTT. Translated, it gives CASSQGRVAVGELFF.